This paragraph covers one TCR beta chain sequence. Assay: immunoSEQ multiplex PCR; the TCRdb copy retains only in-frame clones and omits some. The sample yields around 270,000 clones, approximately 85% seen once. The CDR3 is 15 amino acids. Losses at the gene ends were 5 bases for V and 3 bases for J; bases not matched to a gene: 8. Germline V lookup: CDR1 SGHTA, CDR2 FQGTGA. This sample stems from a study of blood T cell repertoires in COVID-19. Input material: peripheral blood. V is TRBV7-3 and J is TRBJ2-7; the match to TRBD1 covers 9 bases. The source of this sequence is a human donor with COVID-19, enrolled during active disease. The donor label of this sample is uncertain. The CDR3 is CASSGGTGSDYEQYF. As DNA, the CDR3 is TGTGCCAGCAGCGGAGGGACAGGGTCGGACTACGAGCAGTACTTC.